The T cell receptor beta chain described here comes from a study of T-cell memory formation after mild COVID-19. One entry per CDR3 protein, called by TCRdb with MiXCR from the 5' RACE reads. This sample yields hundreds of thousands of distinct CDR3 sequences, of which approximately 16% are seen a single time; approximately 20% belongs to the top ten. This clonotype has at least ten counts. The germline V gene encodes CDR1 MDHEN and CDR2 SYDVKM. This CDR3 spans 13 amino acids. V was shortened by 6 bases and J by 1 base, with 10 bases between the two germline ends. V and J are TRBV28 and TRBJ2-7; perhaps TRBD1 as D (6 bases). The sample comprised PBMCs or a T cell subset sorted from them (not recorded which). The receptor comes from a man younger than 35 who had mild COVID-19 (a few samples of this study predate the infection). Cell type and time point are not known. The CDR3 DNA reads TGTGCCAGCAGCCCCGGACAGTCCTACGAGCAGTACGTC. Its protein is CASSPGQSYEQYV.